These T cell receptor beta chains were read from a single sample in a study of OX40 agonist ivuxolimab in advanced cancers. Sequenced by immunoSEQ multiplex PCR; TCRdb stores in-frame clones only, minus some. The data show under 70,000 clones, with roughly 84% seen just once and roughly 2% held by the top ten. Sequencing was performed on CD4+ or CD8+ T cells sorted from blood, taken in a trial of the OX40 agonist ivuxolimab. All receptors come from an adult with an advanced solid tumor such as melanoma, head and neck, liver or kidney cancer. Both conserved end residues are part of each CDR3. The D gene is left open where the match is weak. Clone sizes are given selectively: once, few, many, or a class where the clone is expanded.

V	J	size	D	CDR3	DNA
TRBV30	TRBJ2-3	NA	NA	CAWTGSADTQYF	TGTGCCTGGACAGGGTCCGCAGATACGCAGTATTTT
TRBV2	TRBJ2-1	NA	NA	CASNRYNEQFF	TGTGCCAGCAACAGATACAATGAGCAGTTCTTC
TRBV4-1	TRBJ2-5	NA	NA	CASSQEGYPETQYF	TGCGCCAGCAGCCAAGAGGGGTACCCAGAGACCCAGTACTTC
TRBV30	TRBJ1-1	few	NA	CAWSGEEGTEAFF	TGTGCCTGGAGTGGGGAGGAAGGGACTGAAGCTTTCTTT
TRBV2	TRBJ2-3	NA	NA	CASRRIFSSTDTQYF	TGTGCCAGCAGAAGGATTTTTTCTAGCACAGATACGCAGTATTTT
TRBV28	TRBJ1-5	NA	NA	CASSPDRNQPQHF	TGTGCCAGCAGCCCGGACAGAAATCAGCCCCAGCATTTT
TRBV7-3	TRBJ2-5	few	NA	CASSLSLEETQYF	TGTGCCAGCAGCTTGTCCCTAGAGGAGACCCAGTACTTC
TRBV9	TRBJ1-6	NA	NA	CASSVETGSPLHF	TGTGCCAGCAGCGTAGAGACAGGTTCACCCCTCCACTTT
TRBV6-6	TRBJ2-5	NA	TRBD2	CASSPPGGSGETQYF	TGTGCCAGCAGTCCTCCGGGGGGGTCGGGGGAGACCCAGTACTTC
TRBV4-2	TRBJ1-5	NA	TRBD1	CASSQAGQGASQPQHF	TGTGCCAGCAGCCAGGCGGGACAGGGGGCGTCTCAGCCCCAGCATTTT
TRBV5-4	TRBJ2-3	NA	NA	CASSPGTDFLAVMETDTQYF	TGTGCCAGCAGCCCCGGGACAGATTTTCTAGCGGTCATGGAAACAGATACGCAGTATTTT
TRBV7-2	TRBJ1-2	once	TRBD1	CASSPQGANYGYTF	TGTGCCAGCAGTCCACAGGGGGCTAACTATGGCTACACCTTC
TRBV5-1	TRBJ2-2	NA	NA	CASSLALGGGVKTGELFF	TGCGCCAGCAGCTTGGCCCTGGGAGGGGGCGTCAAAACCGGGGAGCTGTTTTTT
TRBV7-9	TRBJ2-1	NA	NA	CASSPRPGAEGMNEQFF	TGTGCCAGCAGCCCAAGGCCGGGGGCCGAGGGGATGAATGAGCAGTTCTTC
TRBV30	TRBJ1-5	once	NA	CAWSVNDFSNQPQHF	TGTGCCTGGAGTGTAAACGACTTTAGCAATCAGCCCCAGCATTTT
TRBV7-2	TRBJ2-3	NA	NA	CASSTQGRFAQYF	TGTGCCAGCAGCACTCAGGGGAGATTCGCGCAGTATTTT
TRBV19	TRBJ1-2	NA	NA	CASSMGADGRGYTF	TGTGCCAGTAGTATGGGGGCTGATGGTCGCGGCTACACCTTC
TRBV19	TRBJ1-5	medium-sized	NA	CASSIDGPGSNQPQHF	TGTGCCAGTAGTATAGATGGCCCAGGCAGCAATCAGCCCCAGCATTTT
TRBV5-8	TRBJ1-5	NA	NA	CASSFALGTANQPQHF	TGTGCCAGCAGCTTCGCCCTCGGGACGGCAAATCAGCCCCAGCATTTT
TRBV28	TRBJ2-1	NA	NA	CASSGTPNYNEQFF	TGTGCCAGCAGCGGGACACCGAATTACAATGAGCAGTTCTTC
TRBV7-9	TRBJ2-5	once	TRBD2	CASSLERGVQETQYF	TGTGCCAGCAGCTTAGAGCGGGGGGTCCAAGAGACCCAGTACTTC
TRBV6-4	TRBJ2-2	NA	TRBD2	CASSAVWLAGAGELFF	TGTGCCAGCAGTGCCGTCTGGCTAGCGGGAGCCGGGGAGCTGTTTTTT
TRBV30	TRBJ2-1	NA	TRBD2	CAWGSSRESYNEQFF	TGTGCCTGGGGTTCTTCGCGGGAGTCCTACAATGAGCAGTTCTTC
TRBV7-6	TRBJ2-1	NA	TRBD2	CASSSLAGVGNEQFF	TGTGCCAGCAGCTCCCTAGCGGGGGTCGGGAATGAGCAGTTCTTC
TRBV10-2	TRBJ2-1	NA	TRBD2	CASSDGTSGYNEQFF	TGCGCCAGCAGTGACGGGACTAGCGGTTACAATGAGCAGTTCTTC
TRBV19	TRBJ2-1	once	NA	CASSINIGSNEQFF	TGTGCCAGTAGTATAAATATAGGAAGCAATGAGCAGTTCTTC
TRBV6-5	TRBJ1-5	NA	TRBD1	CASRRDRGADQPQHF	TGTGCCAGCAGAAGGGACAGGGGGGCGGATCAGCCCCAGCATTTT
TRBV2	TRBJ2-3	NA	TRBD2	CASSRARTSGALSTDTQYF	TGTGCCAGCAGCCGCGCCAGGACTAGCGGAGCCCTTAGCACAGATACGCAGTATTTT
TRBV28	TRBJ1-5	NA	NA	CASSLRSGASNQPQHF	TGTGCCAGCAGTTTACGGTCAGGGGCTAGCAATCAGCCCCAGCATTTT
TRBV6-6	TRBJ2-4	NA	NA	CASNPRGENIQYF	TGTGCCAGCAACCCCCGGGGAGAAAACATTCAGTACTTC
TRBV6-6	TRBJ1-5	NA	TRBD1	CASSYGTGGNQPQHF	TGTGCCAGCAGTTACGGGACAGGGGGCAATCAGCCCCAGCATTTT
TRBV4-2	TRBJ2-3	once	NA	CASSQERRSTDTQYF	TGTGCCAGCAGCCAAGAGAGGAGAAGCACAGATACGCAGTATTTT
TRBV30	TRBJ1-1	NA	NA	CAWRPGHMNTEAFF	TGTGCCTGGAGACCAGGACACATGAACACTGAAGCTTTCTTT
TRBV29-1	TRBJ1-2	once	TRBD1	CSVILQGPNGYTF	TGCAGCGTTATATTACAGGGGCCGAATGGCTACACCTTC
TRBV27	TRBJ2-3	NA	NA	CASSPSWGTDTQYF	TGTGCCAGCAGCCCTTCCTGGGGCACAGATACGCAGTATTTT
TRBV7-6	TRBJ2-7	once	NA	CASSQGQGGPYEQYF	TGTGCCAGCAGCCAAGGGCAGGGAGGCCCTTACGAGCAGTACTTC
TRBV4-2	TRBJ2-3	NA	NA	CASSRTPDYTDTQYF	TGTGCCAGCAGCCGTACCCCGGACTATACAGATACGCAGTATTTT
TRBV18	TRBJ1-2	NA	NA	CASSPGQGPGRGYTF	TGTGCCAGCTCACCTGGTCAAGGGCCAGGGCGTGGCTACACCTTC
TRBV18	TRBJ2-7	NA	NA	CASSPPGASLYEQYF	TGTGCCAGCTCACCACCGGGAGCCAGTCTCTACGAGCAGTACTTC
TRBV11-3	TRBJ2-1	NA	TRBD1	CASGTGGNSYNEQFF	TGTGCCAGCGGCACAGGGGGCAACTCCTACAATGAGCAGTTCTTC
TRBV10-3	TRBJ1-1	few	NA	CAIRAGDRDTEAFF	TGTGCCATCAGGGCGGGGGATAGGGACACTGAAGCTTTCTTT
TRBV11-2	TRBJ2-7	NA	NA	CASSNRVGSEQYF	TGTGCCAGCAGTAACAGGGTGGGGAGCGAGCAGTACTTC
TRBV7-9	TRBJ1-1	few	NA	CASSLMLNTEAFF	TGTGCCAGCAGCTTAATGTTGAACACTGAAGCTTTCTTT
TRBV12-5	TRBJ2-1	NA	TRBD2	CASALGLAGGRGEQFF	TGTGCTAGTGCCCTAGGACTAGCGGGGGGCCGGGGTGAGCAGTTCTTC
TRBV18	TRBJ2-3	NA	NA	CASSPMDTDTQYF	TGTGCCAGCTCACCAATGGACACAGATACGCAGTATTTT
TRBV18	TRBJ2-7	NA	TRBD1	CASSPLIHGQAYEQYF	TGTGCCAGCTCACCCCTCATCCACGGACAGGCCTACGAGCAGTACTTC
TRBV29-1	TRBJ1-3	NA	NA	CSATDSGNTIYF	TGCAGCGCTACGGACAGTGGAAACACCATATATTTT
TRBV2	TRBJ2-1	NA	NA	CASSVGWIAEGNEQFF	TGTGCCAGCAGTGTAGGGTGGATAGCGGAGGGCAATGAGCAGTTCTTC
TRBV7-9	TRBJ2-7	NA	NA	CASSPYTGAYEQYF	TGTGCCAGCAGCCCTTACACGGGGGCCTACGAGCAGTACTTC
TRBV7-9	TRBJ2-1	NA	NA	CASSFPGVDEQFF	TGTGCCAGCAGCTTTCCCGGGGTGGATGAGCAGTTCTTC
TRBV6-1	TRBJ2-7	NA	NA	CASQRSLPDEQYF	TGTGCCAGCCAGAGGAGCCTGCCCGACGAGCAGTACTTC
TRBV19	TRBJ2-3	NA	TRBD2	CASSPRGLAGTADTQYF	TGTGCCAGTAGTCCCCGGGGACTAGCGGGGACAGCAGATACGCAGTATTTT